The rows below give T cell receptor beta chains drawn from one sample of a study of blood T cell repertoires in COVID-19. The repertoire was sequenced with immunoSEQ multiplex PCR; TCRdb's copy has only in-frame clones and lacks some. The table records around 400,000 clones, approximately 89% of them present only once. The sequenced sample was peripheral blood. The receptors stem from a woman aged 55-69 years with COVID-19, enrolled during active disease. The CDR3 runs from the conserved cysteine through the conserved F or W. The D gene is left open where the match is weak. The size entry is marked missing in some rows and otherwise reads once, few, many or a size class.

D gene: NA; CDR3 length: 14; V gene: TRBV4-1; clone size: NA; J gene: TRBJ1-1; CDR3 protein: CASSQEGPGTEAFF; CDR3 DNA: TGCGCCAGCAGCCAAGAGGGCCCGGGGACTGAAGCTTTCTTT
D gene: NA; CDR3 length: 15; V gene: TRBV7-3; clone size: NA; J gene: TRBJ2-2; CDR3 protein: CASSLQGPNTGELFF; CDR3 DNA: TGTGCCAGCAGCTTACAGGGGCCCAACACCGGGGAGCTGTTTTTT
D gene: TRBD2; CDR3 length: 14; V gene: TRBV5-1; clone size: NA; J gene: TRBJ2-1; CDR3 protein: CASGGTSSYNEQFF; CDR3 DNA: TGCGCCAGCGGAGGGACTAGCAGCTACAATGAGCAGTTCTTC
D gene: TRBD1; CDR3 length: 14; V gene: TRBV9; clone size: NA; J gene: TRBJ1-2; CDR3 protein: CASSSSGTALSYTF; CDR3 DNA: TGTGCCAGCAGCTCTTCCGGGACAGCTCTCAGCTACACCTTC
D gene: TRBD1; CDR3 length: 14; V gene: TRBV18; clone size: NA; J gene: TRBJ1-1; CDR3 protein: CASSLGQGANEAFF; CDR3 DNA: TGTGCCAGCTCACTAGGACAGGGCGCTAATGAAGCTTTCTTT
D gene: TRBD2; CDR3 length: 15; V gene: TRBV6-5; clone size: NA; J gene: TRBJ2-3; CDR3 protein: CASSSAGASTDTQYF; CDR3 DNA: TGTGCCAGCAGTTCAGCGGGGGCCTCCACAGATACGCAGTATTTT
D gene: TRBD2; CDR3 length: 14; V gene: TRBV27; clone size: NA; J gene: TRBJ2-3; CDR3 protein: CASSVGGGASTQYF; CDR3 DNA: TGTGCCAGCAGTGTGGGCGGGGGGGCATCCACGCAGTATTTT
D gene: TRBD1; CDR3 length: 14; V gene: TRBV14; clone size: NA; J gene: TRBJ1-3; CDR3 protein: CASSPGTGGNTIYF; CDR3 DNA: TGTGCCAGCAGCCCCGGGACAGGGGGAAACACCATATATTTT
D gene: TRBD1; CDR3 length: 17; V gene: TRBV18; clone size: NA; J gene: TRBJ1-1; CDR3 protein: CASSPLGTGGESTEAFF; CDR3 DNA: TGTGCCAGCTCACCTTTGGGGACAGGGGGCGAATCCACTGAAGCTTTCTTT
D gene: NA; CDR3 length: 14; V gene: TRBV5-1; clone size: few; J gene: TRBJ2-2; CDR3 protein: CASSPTGNTGELFF; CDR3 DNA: TGCGCCAGCAGCCCGACGGGGAACACCGGGGAGCTGTTTTTT
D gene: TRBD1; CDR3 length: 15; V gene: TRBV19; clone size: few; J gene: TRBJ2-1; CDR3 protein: CASSNRQGAYNEQFF; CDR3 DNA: TGTGCCAGTAGTAACCGACAGGGGGCTTACAATGAGCAGTTCTTC
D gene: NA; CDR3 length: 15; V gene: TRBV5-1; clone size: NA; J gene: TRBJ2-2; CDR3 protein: CASSLWTVNTGELFF; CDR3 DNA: TGCGCCAGCAGCTTATGGACAGTAAACACCGGGGAGCTGTTTTTT
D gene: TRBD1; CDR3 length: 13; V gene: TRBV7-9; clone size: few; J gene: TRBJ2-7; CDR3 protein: CASSRGQVHEQYF; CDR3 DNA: TGTGCCAGCAGCCGTGGACAGGTCCACGAGCAGTACTTC
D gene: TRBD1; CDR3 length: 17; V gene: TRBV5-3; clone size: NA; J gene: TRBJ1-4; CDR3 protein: CARSLRDRAATNEKLFF; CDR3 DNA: TGTGCCAGAAGCTTGCGGGACAGGGCTGCAACTAATGAAAAACTGTTTTTT
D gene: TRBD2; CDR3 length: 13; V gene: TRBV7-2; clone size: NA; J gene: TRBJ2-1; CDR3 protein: CASRRGAADEQFF; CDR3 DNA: TGTGCCAGCAGGCGGGGGGCCGCTGATGAGCAGTTCTTC
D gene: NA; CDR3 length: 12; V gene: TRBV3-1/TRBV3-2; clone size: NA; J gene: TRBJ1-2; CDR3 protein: CASSQDRRVYTF; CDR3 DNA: TGTGCCAGCAGCCAAGACCGTCGGGTCTACACCTTC
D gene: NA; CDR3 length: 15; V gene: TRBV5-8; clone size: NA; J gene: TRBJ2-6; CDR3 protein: CASSSGARGLAVLTF; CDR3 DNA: TGTGCCAGCAGCTCGGGAGCAAGGGGGCTTGCCGTCCTGACTTTC
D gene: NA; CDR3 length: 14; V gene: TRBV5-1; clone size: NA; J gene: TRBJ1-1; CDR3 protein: CASSLGGPNTEAFF; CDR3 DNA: TGCGCCAGCAGCTTGGGGGGCCCGAACACTGAAGCTTTCTTT
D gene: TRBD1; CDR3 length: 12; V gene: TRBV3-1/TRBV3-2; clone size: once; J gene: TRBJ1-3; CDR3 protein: CASSQGRRDRYF; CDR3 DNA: TGTGCCAGCAGCCAGGGTAGACGGGACAGATATTTT
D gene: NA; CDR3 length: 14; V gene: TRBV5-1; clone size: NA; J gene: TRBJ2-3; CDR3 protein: CASSLVAGGDTQYF; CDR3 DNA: TGCGCCAGCAGCTTGGTGGCGGGTGGAGATACGCAGTATTTT
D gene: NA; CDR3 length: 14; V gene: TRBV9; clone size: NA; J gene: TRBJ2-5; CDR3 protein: CASSKAGHQETQYF; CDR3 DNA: TGTGCCAGCAGCAAGGCGGGGCACCAAGAGACCCAGTACTTC
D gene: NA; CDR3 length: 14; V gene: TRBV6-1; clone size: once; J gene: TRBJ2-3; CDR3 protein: CASSEQPSTDTQYF; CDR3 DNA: TGTGCCAGCAGTGAACAGCCTAGTACAGATACGCAGTATTTT
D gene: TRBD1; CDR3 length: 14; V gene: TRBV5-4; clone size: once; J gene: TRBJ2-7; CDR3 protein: CASRRDRGSYEQYF; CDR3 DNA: TGTGCCAGCAGACGGGACAGGGGATCCTACGAGCAGTACTTC
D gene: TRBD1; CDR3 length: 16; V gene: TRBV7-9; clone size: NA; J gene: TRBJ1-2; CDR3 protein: CASSPGTGVEGGGYTF; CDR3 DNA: TGTGCCAGCAGCCCCGGGACAGGGGTAGAGGGAGGTGGCTACACCTTC
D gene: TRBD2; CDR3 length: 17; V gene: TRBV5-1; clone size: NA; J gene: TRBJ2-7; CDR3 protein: CASRRQLGTSGIYEQYF; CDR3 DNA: TGCGCCAGCAGGAGACAACTGGGGACTAGCGGGATATACGAGCAGTACTTC
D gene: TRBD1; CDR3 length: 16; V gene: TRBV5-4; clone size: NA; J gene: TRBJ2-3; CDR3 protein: CASRLGGTGTTDTQYF; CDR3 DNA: TGTGCCAGCAGGTTGGGCGGGACAGGGACCACAGATACGCAGTATTTT
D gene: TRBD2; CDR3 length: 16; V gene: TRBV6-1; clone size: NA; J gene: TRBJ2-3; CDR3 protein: CASSVFGGGASDTQYF; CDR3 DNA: TGTGCCAGCAGTGTTTTCGGCGGGGGGGCCTCAGATACGCAGTATTTT
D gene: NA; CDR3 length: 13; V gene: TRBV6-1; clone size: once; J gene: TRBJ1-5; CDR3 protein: CAIQGYTNQPQHF; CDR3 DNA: TGTGCCATCCAGGGGTATACCAATCAGCCCCAGCATTTT
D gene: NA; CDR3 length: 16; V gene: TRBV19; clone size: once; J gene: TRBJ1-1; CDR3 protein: CASSIGGRAVNTEAFF; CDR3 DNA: TGTGCCAGTAGTATAGGTGGCAGGGCGGTGAACACTGAAGCTTTCTTT
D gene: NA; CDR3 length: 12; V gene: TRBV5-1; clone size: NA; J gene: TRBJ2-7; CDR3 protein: CASSLSGYEQYF; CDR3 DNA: TGCGCCAGCAGCTTATCGGGTTACGAGCAGTACTTC
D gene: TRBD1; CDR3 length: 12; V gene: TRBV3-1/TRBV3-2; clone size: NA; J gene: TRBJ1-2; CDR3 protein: CASSPRDRAGTF; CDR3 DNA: TGTGCCAGCAGCCCCCGGGACAGGGCCGGCACCTTC
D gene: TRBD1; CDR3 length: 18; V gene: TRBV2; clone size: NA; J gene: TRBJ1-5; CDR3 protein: CASTPSAHPGQLNQPQHF; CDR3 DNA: TGTGCCAGCACCCCTTCCGCCCATCCGGGACAGCTCAATCAGCCCCAGCATTTT
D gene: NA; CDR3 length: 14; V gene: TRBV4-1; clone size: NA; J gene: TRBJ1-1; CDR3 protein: CASSQDLRGTEAFF; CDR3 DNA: TGCGCCAGCAGCCAAGATCTCAGGGGCACTGAAGCTTTCTTT
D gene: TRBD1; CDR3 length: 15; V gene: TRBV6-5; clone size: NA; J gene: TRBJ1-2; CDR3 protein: CASSHRTGGDYGYTF; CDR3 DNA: TGTGCCAGCAGTCACCGGACAGGGGGGGACTATGGCTACACCTTC
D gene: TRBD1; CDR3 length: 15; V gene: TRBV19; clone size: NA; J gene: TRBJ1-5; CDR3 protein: CASRAGTGGNQPQHF; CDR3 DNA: TGTGCCAGTAGAGCCGGGACAGGGGGTAATCAGCCCCAGCATTTT
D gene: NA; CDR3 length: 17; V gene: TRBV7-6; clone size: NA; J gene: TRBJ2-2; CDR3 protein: CASSLANQGANTGELFF; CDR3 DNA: TGTGCCAGCAGCTTAGCGAATCAGGGCGCGAACACCGGGGAGCTGTTTTTT
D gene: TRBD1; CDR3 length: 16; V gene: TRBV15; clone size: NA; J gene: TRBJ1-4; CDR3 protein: CATSRDLAGGTEKLFF; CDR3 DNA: TGTGCCACCAGCAGAGATCTAGCAGGGGGTACTGAAAAACTGTTTTTT
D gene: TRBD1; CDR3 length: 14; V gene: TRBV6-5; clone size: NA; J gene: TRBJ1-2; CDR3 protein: CASSYFGQGDAYTF; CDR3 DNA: TGTGCCAGCAGCTACTTCGGACAGGGGGATGCCTACACCTTC
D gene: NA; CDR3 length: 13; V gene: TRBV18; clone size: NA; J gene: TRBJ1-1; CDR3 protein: CASSPQYQQRAFF; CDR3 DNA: TGTGCCAGCTCACCACAATATCAGCAGCGGGCTTTCTTT
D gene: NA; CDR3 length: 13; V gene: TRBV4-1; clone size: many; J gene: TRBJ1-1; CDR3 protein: CASSQSDGLEAFF; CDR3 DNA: TGCGCCAGCAGCCAAAGCGACGGACTTGAAGCTTTCTTT
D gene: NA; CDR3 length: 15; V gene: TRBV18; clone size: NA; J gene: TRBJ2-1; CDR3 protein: CASSSGRTVYNEQFF; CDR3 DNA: TGTGCCAGCTCATCTGGCAGGACAGTATACAATGAGCAGTTCTTC
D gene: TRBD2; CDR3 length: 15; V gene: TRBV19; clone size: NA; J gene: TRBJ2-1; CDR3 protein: CASSIQTGGLNEQFF; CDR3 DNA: TGTGCCAGTAGTATCCAAACGGGGGGTTTGAATGAGCAGTTCTTC
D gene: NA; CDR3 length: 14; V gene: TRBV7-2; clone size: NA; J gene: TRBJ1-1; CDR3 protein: CASSLAQGGFRAFF; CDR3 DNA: TGTGCCAGCAGCTTAGCTCAGGGAGGGTTTCGAGCTTTCTTT
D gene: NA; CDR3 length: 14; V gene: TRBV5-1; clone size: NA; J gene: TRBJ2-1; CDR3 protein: CASSLDTGNDEQFF; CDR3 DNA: TGCGCCAGCAGCTTGGATACAGGTAACGATGAGCAGTTCTTC
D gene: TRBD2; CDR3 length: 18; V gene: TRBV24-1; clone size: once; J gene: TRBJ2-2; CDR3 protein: CATRGSRKRGPRTGELFF; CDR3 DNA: TGTGCCACCAGGGGGAGTCGAAAGCGGGGGCCGCGCACCGGGGAGCTGTTTTTT
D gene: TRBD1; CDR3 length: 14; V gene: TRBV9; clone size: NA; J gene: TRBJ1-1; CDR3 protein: CASSLQGWNTEAFF; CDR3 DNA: TGTGCCAGCAGCTTACAGGGGTGGAACACTGAAGCTTTCTTT
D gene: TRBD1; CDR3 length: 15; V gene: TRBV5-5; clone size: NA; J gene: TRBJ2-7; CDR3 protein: CASSLATGELYEQYF; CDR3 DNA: TGTGCCAGCAGCTTGGCGACAGGGGAGTTGTACGAGCAGTACTTC
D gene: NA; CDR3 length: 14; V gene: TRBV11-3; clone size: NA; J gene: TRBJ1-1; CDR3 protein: CASSFAGMNTEAFF; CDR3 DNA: TGTGCCAGCAGCTTTGCGGGAATGAACACTGAAGCTTTCTTT
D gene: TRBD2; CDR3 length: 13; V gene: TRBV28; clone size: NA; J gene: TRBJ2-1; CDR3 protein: CAARGGSYNEQFF; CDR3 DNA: TGTGCCGCCCGCGGGGGCTCCTACAATGAGCAGTTCTTC
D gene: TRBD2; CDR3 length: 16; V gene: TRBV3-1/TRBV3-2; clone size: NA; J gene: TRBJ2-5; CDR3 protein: CASTALAGVAEGTQYF; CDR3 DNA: TGTGCCAGCACCGCTCTAGCGGGGGTGGCGGAGGGGACCCAGTACTTC
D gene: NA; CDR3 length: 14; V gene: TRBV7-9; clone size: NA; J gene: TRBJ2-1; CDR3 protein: CASSLSLPKPLQFF; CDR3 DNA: TGTGCCAGCAGCTTAAGTCTACCTAAACCTCTCCAGTTCTTC
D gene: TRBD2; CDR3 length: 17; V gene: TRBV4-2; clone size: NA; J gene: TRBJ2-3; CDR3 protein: CASSRLAGGFSTDTQYF; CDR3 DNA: TGTGCCAGCAGCCGACTAGCGGGGGGGTTTAGCACAGATACGCAGTATTTT
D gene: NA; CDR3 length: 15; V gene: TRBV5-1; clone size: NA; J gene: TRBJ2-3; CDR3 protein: CASSFQGLGTDTQYF; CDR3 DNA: TGCGCCAGCAGCTTCCAGGGACTTGGCACAGATACGCAGTATTTT
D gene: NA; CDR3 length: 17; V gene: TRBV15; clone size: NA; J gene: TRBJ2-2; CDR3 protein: CATSRDTTSMKTGELFF; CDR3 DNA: TGTGCCACCAGCAGAGATACCACTAGTATGAAAACCGGGGAGCTGTTTTTT
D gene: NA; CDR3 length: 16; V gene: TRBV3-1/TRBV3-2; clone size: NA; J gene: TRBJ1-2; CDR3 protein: CASSQDWSGGFYGYTF; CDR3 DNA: TGTGCCAGCAGCCAAGATTGGAGTGGAGGGTTCTATGGCTACACCTTC